This T cell receptor beta chain was profiled in a study of blood T cell repertoires in COVID-19. In germline, CDR1 is SNHLY, CDR2 FYNNEI. Trimming took 4 bases from V and 1 from J; bases not matched to a gene: 6. There are 15 residues in the CDR3. Profiling relied on immunoSEQ multiplex PCR, and the TCRdb table lists in-frame clones only, not all of them. The data show some 150,000 clones, with roughly nine tenths seen just once and 3.5% to 5% held by the top ten. J is TRBJ1-1 and V is TRBV2; 7 bases are shared with TRBD1. Sample: peripheral blood. The receptor comes from a woman aged 55-69 years with active or convalescent COVID-19. The CDR3 nucleotides are TGTGCCAGCAGTGCGCAGGGGGGATCGAACACTGAAGCTTTCTTT. Residues: CASSAQGGSNTEAFF. Full variable domain (rest looked up from reference TRBV2 and TRBJ1-1): EPEVTQTPSHQVTQMGQEVILRCVPISNHLYFYWYRQILGQKVEFLVSFYNNEISEKSEIFDDQFSVERPDGSNFTLKIRSTKLEDSAMYFCASSAQGGSNTEAFFGQGTRLTVV.